The next 20 T cell receptor beta chains were all read from a single sample in a study of T cell responses to AZD1222 COVID-19 vaccine (dated by TCRdb to the early 2020s). Library prep was done by the immunoSEQ multiplex PCR assay. TCRdb holds this immuneACCESS table with in-frame rearrangements only. Some clones are missing; in checked studies, unresolved V genes explain under half, and the rest has no known cause. This sample gives 150,000 to 200,000 clones in total; approximately 92% of them show up just once. The ten largest account for more than 9% of the sample. Read against the paper, the sample's time point label means: baseline before first vaccination. The sample in question was peripheral blood, obtained on day 0 of AZD1222 vaccination. These receptor sequences come from an adult in good health.

This chain links TRBV4-2 with TRBJ2-2; 9 bases align to TRBD2. The CDR3 totals 16 residues. V lost 0 bases to trimming and J lost 7 bases; unmatched junction nucleotides: 6. The germline V gene encodes CDR1 LGHNA and CDR2 YNFKEQ. The CDR3 protein is CASSQDWRGGNGELFF. Here the CDR3 DNA reads TGTGCCAGCAGCCAAGACTGGCGGGGGGGCAACGGGGAGCTGTTTTTT.

The V gene is TRBV5-4, the J gene TRBJ2-7; no firm D call. Between the trimmed V and J ends, which lost 2 bases and 4 bases, there was a span of 7 bases. The CDR3 has 12 amino acids. CDR1 is SGHNT and CDR2 is YYREEE in the germline V gene (reference sequence). CDR3 in DNA: TGTGCCAGCAGCTTCGGTAGATACGAGCAGTACTTC. It specifies CASSFGRYEQYF.

The CDR3 loop reads CASSRGPRLLQSNQPQHF. The CDR3 DNA follows: TGTGCCAGTAGTAGGGGCCCTAGGCTCCTCCAGAGCAATCAGCCCCAGCATTTT. The rearrangement uses TRBV19 and TRBJ1-5, with D possibly TRBD1 on 5 matching bases. The V end lost 4 bases, the J end lost 1 base, and 20 bases lay between the germline ends. The CDR3 contains 18 residues. CDR1 and CDR2 from the germline V gene are LNHDA and SQIVND (reference sequence).

This chain links TRBV12-3 or TRBV12-4 with TRBJ2-7; 7 bases are a match to TRBD1. V shed 1 base, J shed 11 bases, and the junction held 8 bases outside the gene matches. This CDR3 spans 13 amino acids. CDR3 sequence: CASSLGQGLEEYF. As DNA, the CDR3 is TGTGCCAGCAGTTTAGGACAGGGCCTTGAAGAGTACTTC.

The rearrangement uses TRBV14 and TRBJ2-7; D possibly corresponds to TRBD2 (6 bases). Germline CDR1 and CDR2: SGHDN and FVKESK. V was shortened by 0 bases and J by 3 bases, with 15 bases between the two germline ends. This CDR3 region has 16 residues. The CDR3 here is CASSQEGFGSGYEQYF. In DNA form, the CDR3 reads TGTGCCAGCAGCCAAGAGGGGTTTGGTAGCGGCTACGAGCAGTACTTC.

The rearrangement links TRBV4-2 to TRBJ2-7; D is possibly TRBD1 (7 bases). The germline V gene has CDR1 LGHNA and CDR2 YNFKEQ. The CDR3 has 15 amino acids. Between the trimmed V and J ends, which lost 6 bases and 4 bases, there was a span of 19 bases. The CDR3 protein is CASSPGGPGWYEQYF. CDR3 nucleotide sequence: TGTGCCAGCAGTCCAGGGGGGCCAGGTTGGTACGAGCAGTACTTC.

The chain has TRBV7-2 and TRBJ2-7; D unclear. The V gene lost 4 bases and the J gene lost 1 base, with 14 bases spanning the gap. The CDR3 extends over 15 amino acids. The germline gives CDR1 SGHTA, CDR2 FQGNSA. CDR3 nucleotides: TGTGCCAGCAGCTACGGTGCGATCGGTTCCTACGAGCAGTACTTC. Translation: CASSYGAIGSYEQYF.

The chain uses TRBV10-3 and TRBJ2-7; 10 positions agree with TRBD1. J lost 5 bases, V lost 0 bases, and 4 bases had no gene match. CDR3 size: 15 residues. Germline-derived CDR1 and CDR2 are ENHRY and SYGVKD. The CDR3 DNA sequence: TGTGCCATCAGTGAGTCGGACAGGGGGTTCAACGAGCAGTACTTC. It encodes CAISESDRGFNEQYF.

V is TRBV7-9 and J is TRBJ1-2; TRBD1 might be the D (6 bases). Germline CDR1 reads SEHNR; CDR2 reads FQNEAQ (reference sequence). The CDR3 contains 13 residues. V was cut by 4 bases and J by 7 bases, with 13 bases left in between. The CDR3 spells CASSSGQFIGYTF. CDR3 DNA sequence: TGTGCCAGCAGCTCTGGACAGTTCATTGGCTACACCTTC. Combining the CDR3 with reference TRBV7-9 and TRBJ1-2 gives the whole variable domain DTGVSQNPRHKITKRGQNVTFRCDPISEHNRLYWYRQTLGQGPEFLTYFQNEAQLEKSRLLSDRFSAERPKGSFSTLEIQRTEQGDSAMYLCASSSGQFIGYTFGSGTRLTVV.

V usage is TRBV2 and J usage is TRBJ1-1; D gene uncertain. The CDR3 runs 15 residues. Germline V CDR1 and CDR2: SNHLY, FYNNEI. V shed 4 bases and J shed 5 bases, with 17 bases lying between them. CDR3 sequence: CASSGVLTLETEAFF. In DNA form, the CDR3 reads TGTGCCAGCAGTGGGGTCCTTACCCTGGAAACTGAAGCTTTCTTT.

This sequence joins TRBV18 and TRBJ2-7, with D possibly matching TRBD2 (6 bases). The V end lost 5 bases, the J end lost 0 bases, and 11 bases lay between the germline ends. Germline V gene lookup returns CDR1 KGHSH and CDR2 LQKENI. This CDR3 is built from 14 residues. The CDR3, as DNA: TGTGCCAGCTCATACTCCGGGAGCTCCTACGAGCAGTACTTC. Residues: CASSYSGSSYEQYF.

The gene calls are TRBV7-9 and TRBJ1-5; D gene unclear. Between the trimmed V and J ends, which lost 1 base and 2 bases, there was a span of 9 bases. The CDR3 totals 15 residues. Germline V gives CDR1 SEHNR, CDR2 FQNEAQ (reference sequence). This CDR3 is CASSLGFGGNQPQHF. DNA for the CDR3: TGTGCCAGCAGCTTAGGCTTTGGGGGCAATCAGCCCCAGCATTTT.

This clone was seen once. The gene calls are TRBV2 and TRBJ1-1; TRBD1 aligns across 7 bases. Germline CDR1 SNHLY, CDR2 FYNNEI. Germline trimming cut 6 bases from V and 0 bases from J; bases unmatched to any gene: 13. The CDR3 has 17 amino acids. The CDR3 loop is CASRSTGTTGMNTEAFF. As DNA, the CDR3 is TGTGCCAGCAGGTCCACCGGAACGACAGGGATGAACACTGAAGCTTTCTTT. Together with reference TRBV2 and TRBJ1-1, the CDR3 gives the full variable domain: EPEVTQTPSHQVTQMGQEVILRCVPISNHLYFYWYRQILGQKVEFLVSFYNNEISEKSEIFDDQFSVERPDGSNFTLKIRSTKLEDSAMYFCASRSTGTTGMNTEAFFGQGTRLTVV.

The rearrangement links TRBV4-2 to TRBJ2-3; a weak D match, TRBD1 (5 bases). CDR3 length equals 15 residues. Trimming took 1 base from V and 4 from J, leaving 12 bases between them. Germline-derived CDR1 and CDR2 are LGHNA and YNFKEQ. CDR3 nucleotide sequence: TGTGCCAGCAGCCAAGGCAGGGATGGCGCAGATACGCAGTATTTT. It encodes CASSQGRDGADTQYF.

The V and J genes are TRBV7-9 and TRBJ1-2; TRBD1 aligns across 7 bases. Germline V gene data show CDR1 as SEHNR and CDR2 as FQNEAQ (reference sequence). The CDR3 is 13 residues long. Trimming cost V 5 bases and J 3 bases; bases outside gene matches: 3. The CDR3 is CASSQDRYYGYTF. The CDR3 coding sequence is TGTGCCAGCAGCCAGGACAGGTACTATGGCTACACCTTC. Together with reference TRBV7-9 and TRBJ1-2, the CDR3 gives the full variable domain: DTGVSQNPRHKITKRGQNVTFRCDPISEHNRLYWYRQTLGQGPEFLTYFQNEAQLEKSRLLSDRFSAERPKGSFSTLEIQRTEQGDSAMYLCASSQDRYYGYTFGSGTRLTVV.

The table lists this clone with a count of one. The chain joins TRBV11-2 to TRBJ1-2, with D unclear. The V gene lost 2 bases and the J gene lost 3 bases, with 7 bases spanning the gap. CDR3 size: 13 residues. Germline CDR1 is SGHAT and CDR2 is FQNNGV. This CDR3 is CASSLSPDYGYTF. CDR3 nucleotides: TGTGCCAGCAGCTTATCTCCAGACTATGGCTACACCTTC.

The gene calls are TRBV19 and TRBJ2-7, with TRBD1 matching over 7 bases. The CDR3 length is 13 residues. The V gene end was trimmed by 5 bases and the J gene end by 3 bases; junction bases not matched to a gene: 4. The V gene's germline CDR1 is LNHDA and CDR2 SQIVND (reference sequence). CDR3 nucleotide sequence: TGTGCCAGTAGTCCGGGACAGATCTACGAGCAGTACTTC. Its translation: CASSPGQIYEQYF.

The chain joins TRBV12-3 or TRBV12-4 to TRBJ2-1; D is tentatively TRBD1 or TRBD2 (5 bases each). There are 13 residues in the CDR3. V lost 7 bases and J 13 bases, leaving 20 bases between the germline ends. For the CDR3, the DNA is TGTGCCAGCACTCCAGTGGACGGGGCCCCACAGTTCTTC. Encoded protein: CASTPVDGAPQFF.

V is TRBV4-1 and J is TRBJ1-5; no definite D call. The V and J ends lost 1 base and 8 bases respectively, with 15 bases between them. This CDR3 has 15 residues. Germline V gene lookup returns CDR1 MGHRA and CDR2 YSYEKL. The CDR3 DNA is TGCGCCAGCAGCCAAGTGTCCTCTGGTATAGAGCCCCAGCATTTT. It yields the protein CASSQVSSGIEPQHF.

This clone occurred a few times. V and J are TRBV5-5 and TRBJ1-1, with D possibly being TRBD1 (5 bases). Germline V gene data show CDR1 as SGHKS and CDR2 as YYEKEE (reference sequence). V shed 4 bases and J shed 0 bases, with 10 bases lying between them. This CDR3 has 14 amino acids. The CDR3, as DNA: TGTGCCAGCAGCATACAGGCCATGAACACTGAAGCTTTCTTT. This encodes CASSIQAMNTEAFF.